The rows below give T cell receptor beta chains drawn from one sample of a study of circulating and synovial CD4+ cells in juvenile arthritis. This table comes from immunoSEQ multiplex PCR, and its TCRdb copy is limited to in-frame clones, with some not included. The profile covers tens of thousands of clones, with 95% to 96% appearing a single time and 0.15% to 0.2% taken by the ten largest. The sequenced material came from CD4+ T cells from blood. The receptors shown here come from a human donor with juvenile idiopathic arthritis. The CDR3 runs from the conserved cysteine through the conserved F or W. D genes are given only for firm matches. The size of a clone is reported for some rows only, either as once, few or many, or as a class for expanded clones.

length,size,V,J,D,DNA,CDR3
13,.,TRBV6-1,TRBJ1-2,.,TGTGCCAGCAGTGAATTGCGGGCGCGTTTCTACACCTTC,CASSELRARFYTF
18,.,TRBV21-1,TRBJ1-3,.,TGTGCCAGCAGCTATGACAATAGGATCGACAACTCTGGAAACACCATATATTTT,CASSYDNRIDNSGNTIYF
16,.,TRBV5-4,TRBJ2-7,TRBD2,TGTGCCAGCAGCAACGGAGGACTAGCGGGAGTCTACGAGCAGTACTTC,CASSNGGLAGVYEQYF
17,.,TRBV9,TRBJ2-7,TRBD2,TGTGCCAGCAGCGTAGCTGCATCCGGGACTAGCGCCTACGAGCAGTACTTC,CASSVAASGTSAYEQYF
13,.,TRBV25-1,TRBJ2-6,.,TGTGCCAGTGAGGGCTCTGGGGCCAACGTCCTGACTTTC,CASEGSGANVLTF
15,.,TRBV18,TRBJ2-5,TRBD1,TGTGCCAGCTCACCACCGACAGGGGGCTTGGGGACCCAGTACTTC,CASSPPTGGLGTQYF
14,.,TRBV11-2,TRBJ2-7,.,TGTGCCAGCAGCTTAAGGGAGAGCTCCTACGAGCAGTACTTC,CASSLRESSYEQYF
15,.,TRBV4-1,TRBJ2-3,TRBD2,TGCGCCAGCAGCCAAGGGGGGAGGGGCACAGATACGCAGTATTTT,CASSQGGRGTDTQYF
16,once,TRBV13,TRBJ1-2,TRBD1,TGTGCCAGCAGCGACCGACAGGGGGGGTTCTACTATGGCTACACCTTC,CASSDRQGGFYYGYTF
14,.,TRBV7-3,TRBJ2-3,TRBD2,TGTGCCAGCAGCTCGGGACTAGCTGGAGATACGCAGTATTTT,CASSSGLAGDTQYF
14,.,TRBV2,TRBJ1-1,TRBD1,TGTGCCAGCAGTCCAGACAGGGGGCCCACTGAAGCTTTCTTT,CASSPDRGPTEAFF
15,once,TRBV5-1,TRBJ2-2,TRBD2,TGCGCCAGCAGCCCGGGGGGGGCCCTCACCGGGGAGCTGTTTTTT,CASSPGGALTGELFF
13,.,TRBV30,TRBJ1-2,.,TGTGCCTGGAGTCCGTCACGGGGTTATGGCTACACCTTC,CAWSPSRGYGYTF
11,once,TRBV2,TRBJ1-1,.,TGTGCCAGCAGGTTAGGGGTTGAAGCTTTCTTT,CASRLGVEAFF
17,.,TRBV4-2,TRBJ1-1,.,TGTGCCAGCAGCCAAGAGGGCGGGGGGCGCTCGAACACTGAAGCTTTCTTT,CASSQEGGGRSNTEAFF
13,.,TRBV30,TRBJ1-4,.,TGTGCCTGGAACGGGGGTAGTCATGAAAAACTGTTTTTT,CAWNGGSHEKLFF
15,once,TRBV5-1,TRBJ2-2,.,TGCGCCAGCAGCTTGGGGGGGGCGAACACCGGGGAGCTGTTTTTT,CASSLGGANTGELFF
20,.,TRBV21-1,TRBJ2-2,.,TGTGCCAGCAGCGCCCCCCCCGGACTAGCGGGAGGGAGGGACACCGGGGAGCTGTTTTTT,CASSAPPGLAGGRDTGELFF
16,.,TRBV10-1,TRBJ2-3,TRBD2,TGCGCCAGCAGTGAGTCGCTGGCGGGAGCATCAGATACGCAGTATTTT,CASSESLAGASDTQYF
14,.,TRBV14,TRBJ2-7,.,TGTGCCAGCAGCCAACATAACAGGCCTCACGAGCAGTACTTC,CASSQHNRPHEQYF
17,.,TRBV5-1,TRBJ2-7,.,TGCGCCAGCAGCTTGGAGGGGGGGCGGGCTTACTCCTACGAGCAGTACTTC,CASSLEGGRAYSYEQYF
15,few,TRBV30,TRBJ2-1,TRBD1,TGTGCCTGGAGTGTACGGGACAGGTCCTACAATGAGCAGTTCTTC,CAWSVRDRSYNEQFF
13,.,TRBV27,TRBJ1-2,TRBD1,TGTGCCAGCAGTCATACAGGGGGCGGTGGCTACACCTTC,CASSHTGGGGYTF
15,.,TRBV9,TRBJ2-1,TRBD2,TGTGCCAGCAGCGAGACTAGCGGGATTATAGTTGAGCAGTTCTTC,CASSETSGIIVEQFF
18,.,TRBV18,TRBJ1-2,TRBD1,TGTGCCAGCTCACCACGGGTCAGCAGTCAAGACAGGGCCTATGGCTACACCTTC,CASSPRVSSQDRAYGYTF
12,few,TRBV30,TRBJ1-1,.,TGTGCCTTGGAAAACAGGGTGACTGAAGCTTTCTTT,CALENRVTEAFF
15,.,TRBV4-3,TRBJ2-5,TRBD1,TGCGCCAGCAGCCCGGGACAGGGCGACGGGGAGACCCAGTACTTC,CASSPGQGDGETQYF
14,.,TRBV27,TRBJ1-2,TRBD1,TGTGCCAGCAGGAGACAGGGGCTCGAATATGGCTACACCTTC,CASRRQGLEYGYTF
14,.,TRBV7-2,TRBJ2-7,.,TGTGCCAGCAGCTTAGACTTTTCGAGTTCGGAGCAGTACTTC,CASSLDFSSSEQYF
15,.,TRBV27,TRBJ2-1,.,TGTGCCAGCAGTTCCGGGAATCGGAGGTACAATGAGCAGTTCTTC,CASSSGNRRYNEQFF
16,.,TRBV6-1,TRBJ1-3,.,TGTGCCAGCAGTGAAAGTGCCGCAGGCTCTGGAAACACCATATATTTT,CASSESAAGSGNTIYF
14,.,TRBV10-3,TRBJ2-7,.,TGTGCCATCAGTGCGTCCTCAAGGGGATACGAGCAGTACTTC,CAISASSRGYEQYF
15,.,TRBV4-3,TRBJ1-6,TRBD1,TGCGCCAGCAGCCTTCGGGACAGCCAGCAGTCACCCCTCCACTTT,CASSLRDSQQSPLHF
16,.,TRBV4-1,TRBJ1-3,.,TGCGCCAGCAGCCACGCCTCGGGGAGCTCTGGAAACACCATATATTTT,CASSHASGSSGNTIYF
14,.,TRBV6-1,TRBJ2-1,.,TGTGCCATGGGGGGCGGGAGTCTGTGGGATGAGCAGTTCTTC,CAMGGGSLWDEQFF
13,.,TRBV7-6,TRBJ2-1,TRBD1,TGTGCCAGCAGCCCCTGGACAGGGCGGGAGCAGTTCTTC,CASSPWTGREQFF
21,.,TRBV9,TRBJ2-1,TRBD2,TGTGCCAGCAGCGTATGGGGACTAGCGGTGGGCCCCGGTAGGTCCTACAATGAGCAGTTCTTC,CASSVWGLAVGPGRSYNEQFF
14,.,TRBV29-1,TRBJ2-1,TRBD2,TGCAGCGTTACCCCAGGTCTAGCGGACAATGAGCAGTTCTTC,CSVTPGLADNEQFF
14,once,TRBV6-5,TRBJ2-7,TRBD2,TGTGCCAGCAAGAAAAGCGGGAGCGCCTACGAGCAGTACTTC,CASKKSGSAYEQYF
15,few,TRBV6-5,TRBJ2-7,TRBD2,TGTGCCAGCAGTTACGGGAGGGGACGCTCCTACGAGCAGTACTTC,CASSYGRGRSYEQYF
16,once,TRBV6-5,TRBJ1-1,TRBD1,TGTGCCAGCAGTTACTCATACAGGGGCATGAACACTGAAGCTTTCTTT,CASSYSYRGMNTEAFF
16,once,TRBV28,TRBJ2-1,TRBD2,TGTGCCAGCAGCCGTAGCGGGATCGATTCCTACAATGAGCAGTTCTTC,CASSRSGIDSYNEQFF
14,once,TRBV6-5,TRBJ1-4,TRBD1,TGTGCCAGCAGTTACTGGCAGGGGGACGAAAAACTGTTTTTT,CASSYWQGDEKLFF
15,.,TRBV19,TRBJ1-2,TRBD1,TGTGCCAGTAGTATAACGGTTCAGGGGGCGTATGGCTACACCTTC,CASSITVQGAYGYTF
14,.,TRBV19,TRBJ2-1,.,TGTGCCAGTAGCCCTCGACAGGACTACAATGAGCAGTTCTTC,CASSPRQDYNEQFF
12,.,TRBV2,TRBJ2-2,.,TGTGCCAGCAGGGAGATGCCCGGGGAGCTGTTTTTT,CASREMPGELFF
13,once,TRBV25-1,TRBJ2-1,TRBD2,TGTGCCAGCAGGACTAGCGGGAGCAGCGAGCAGTTCTTC,CASRTSGSSEQFF
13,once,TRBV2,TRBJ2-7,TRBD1,TGTGCCAGCAGGGGACAGGGTGGTGACGAGCAGTACTTC,CASRGQGGDEQYF
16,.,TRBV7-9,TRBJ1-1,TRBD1,TGTGCCAGCAGCTCCCCCCTGGACAGGGGTGGCACTGAAGCTTTCTTT,CASSSPLDRGGTEAFF